This T cell receptor beta chain stems from a study of Ad26.COV2.S vaccination and SARS-CoV-2 variants. The treatment: approximately 18 received Ad26.COV2.S at low or high dose, single or two shots; several received placebo; per-sample allocation not given. Sampling was done on day 63 after the first vaccine or placebo injection. The individual, an adult aged 18-55 years, was a donor in Boston. The CDR3 spans 15 residues. The V end was cut by 5 bases, the J end by 4 bases, with 14 bases between. Germline V gives CDR1 MNHEY, CDR2 SMNVEV (reference sequence). TCRdb keeps only in-frame clones here, not all; method: immunoSEQ multiplex PCR. This sample has a few hundred thousand clones; 70% to 90% occur once, and the top ten carry 1.9%.

This chain joins TRBV27 and TRBJ1-4; no definite D call. This TCR was sampled from a person aged 18 to 59 who received the Ad26.COV2.S COVID-19 vaccine or a placebo. Sequencing was performed on peripheral blood, taken in a trial of Ad26.COV2.S vaccine versus placebo. The CDR3 DNA sequence: TGTGCCAGCAGTGCCAGGCGCGCATTTAATGAAAAACTGTTTTTT. Translation gives CASSARRAFNEKLFF.